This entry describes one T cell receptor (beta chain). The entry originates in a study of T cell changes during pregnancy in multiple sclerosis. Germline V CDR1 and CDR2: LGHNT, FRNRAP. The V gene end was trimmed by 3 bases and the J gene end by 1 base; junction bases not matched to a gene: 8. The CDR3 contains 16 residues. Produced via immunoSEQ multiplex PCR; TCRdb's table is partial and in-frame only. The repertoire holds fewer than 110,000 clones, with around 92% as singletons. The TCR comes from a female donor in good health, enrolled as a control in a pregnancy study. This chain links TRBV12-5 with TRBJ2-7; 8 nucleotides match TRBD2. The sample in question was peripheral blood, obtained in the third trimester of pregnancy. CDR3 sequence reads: CASGFDVAGQSYEQYF. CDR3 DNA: TGTGCTAGTGGTTTTGACGTAGCGGGGCAGTCCTACGAGCAGTACTTC.